These 8 T cell receptor beta chains originate from one sample sequenced in a study of CD8+ T cells in alopecia areata (dated by TCRdb to the late 2010s). Library generation was performed with the immunoSEQ multiplex PCR assay. RNA was extracted from all samples and reverse transcribed into cDNA as template for TCR sequencing. TCRdb retrieved this table from immuneACCESS and kept in-frame rearrangements only. Not all clones are present; in checked studies, unresolved V genes account for under half, and no reason is known for the remainder. The sample includes almost 250,000 clones, with roughly two thirds observed a single time. The ten most abundant clones make up approximately 1.2% of the sample. The time point tag for this specimen amounts to: baseline before oral tofacitinib. This specimen consisted of CD4+ T cells sorted from blood, obtained at week 0. The origin of the receptors is a human donor with alopecia areata.

The chain recombines TRBV11-2 with TRBJ2-3, with 12 bases fitting TRBD2. Trimming at V came to 8 bases and at J to 2 bases, leaving 14 bases not matched to a gene. The CDR3 is 18 amino acids. Germline V CDR1 and CDR2: SGHAT, FQNNGV. CDR3 residues: CASGPRTSGVRFTDTQYF. CDR3 nucleotide sequence: TGTGCCAGCGGCCCTCGGACTAGCGGGGTGAGATTCACAGATACGCAGTATTTT.

This rearrangement joins TRBV15 to TRBJ1-5; D ambiguous. Per germline, CDR1 LNHNV and CDR2 YYDKDF (reference sequence). The CDR3 loop spans 16 amino acids. Trimming left V 5 bases short and J 2 bases short, with 16 bases between. CDR3 protein: CATSAGIGSGNQPQHF. The CDR3 nucleotides are TGTGCCACCAGCGCAGGCATCGGGTCGGGCAATCAGCCCCAGCATTTT.

This clone appeared once. The CDR3 nucleotides are TGTGCCTGGAGAAGCAGGGCCGGAGAGACCCAGTACTTC. It is translated as CAWRSRAGETQYF. The V gene is TRBV30, the J gene TRBJ2-5, with D maybe TRBD1 (5 bases). Germline V gene lookup returns CDR1 GTSNPN and CDR2 SVGIG (reference sequence). Trimming took off 3 bases at V and 4 bases at J, with 12 bases between the two ends. This CDR3 is 13 amino acids long.

This chain uses TRBV27 with TRBJ1-3, with TRBD1 matching over 8 bases. The germline V gene has CDR1 MNHEY and CDR2 SMNVEV (reference sequence). The CDR3 is made up of 13 amino acids. Losses at the gene ends were 9 bases for V and 2 bases for J; bases not matched to a gene: 3. The CDR3 region has the DNA TGTGCCAGTAAGACAGGGGCTGGAAACACCATATATTTT. Translating gives CASKTGAGNTIYF.

The table lists this clone with a few counts. The chain employs TRBV7-9 and TRBJ1-3, with D uncertain. V lost 3 bases and J 3 bases, leaving 3 bases between the germline ends. Per the germline V gene, CDR1 is SEHNR and CDR2 is FQNEAQ (reference sequence). The CDR3 consists of 12 residues. For the CDR3, the DNA is TGTGCCAGCAGCTTGGGTGGAAACACCATATATTTT. As protein: CASSLGGNTIYF.

The chain combines TRBV2 with TRBJ2-7; D is uncertain. Germline lookup yields CDR1 SNHLY and CDR2 FYNNEI. This CDR3 has 13 amino acids. Trimming removed 3 bases at V and 1 base at J, with 7 bases between. For the CDR3, the DNA is TGTGCCAGCAGTGAGACATTTTCCTACGAGCAGTACTTC. It translates to CASSETFSYEQYF.

The V gene is TRBV7-2, the J gene TRBJ2-5; unclear D gene. V was cut by 1 base and J by 4 bases, with 10 bases left in between. CDR3 length: 14 residues. Germline V gene sequence: CDR1 SGHTA, CDR2 FQGNSA. The CDR3 protein is CASSLEPNPETQYF. The CDR3 DNA reads as TGTGCCAGCAGCTTAGAACCAAACCCAGAGACCCAGTACTTC.

V usage is TRBV30 and J usage is TRBJ2-2; no clear D gene. From germline, CDR1 is GTSNPN and CDR2 SVGIG (reference sequence). The CDR3 has 14 amino acids. The V gene lost 0 bases and the J gene lost 7 bases, with 12 bases spanning the gap. The CDR3 here is CAWSVQQLSGELFF. CDR3 DNA sequence: TGTGCCTGGAGTGTACAACAGCTCAGCGGGGAGCTGTTTTTT.